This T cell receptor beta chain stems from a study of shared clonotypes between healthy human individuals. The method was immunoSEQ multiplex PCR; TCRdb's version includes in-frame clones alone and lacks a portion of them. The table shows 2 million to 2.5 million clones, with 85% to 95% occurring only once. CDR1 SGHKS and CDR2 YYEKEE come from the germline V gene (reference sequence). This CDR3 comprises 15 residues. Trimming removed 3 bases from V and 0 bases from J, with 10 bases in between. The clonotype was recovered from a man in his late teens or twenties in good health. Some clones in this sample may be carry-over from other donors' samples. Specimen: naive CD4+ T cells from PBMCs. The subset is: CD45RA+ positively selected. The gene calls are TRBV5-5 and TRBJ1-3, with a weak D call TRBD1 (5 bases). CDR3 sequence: CASSSLDNSGNTIYF. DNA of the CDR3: TGTGCCAGCAGCTCACTGGACAACTCTGGAAACACCATATATTTT.